The following is a TCR beta chain sequence with its context. What it binds is not known. The data derive from a study of T cells after yellow fever vaccination. Template-switching 5'RACE yielded the TCR cDNA; a universal primer site and UMIs were added in the process. TCRdb used MiXCR to reprocess the 5' RACE reads, holding one entry per CDR3 protein. The table shows around 360,000 distinct CDR3 sequences, with around a tenth occurring only once. Study-wide results and limits: Weaker, the secondary response had a peak occurring faster, on day 5 versus 15. The booster saw the reappearance of most primary-vaccination clones (nearly 98% CD4, 88% CD8). The bulk population could contribute abundant contaminating clonotypes to FACS-sorted repertoires.

This CDR3 has 19 amino acids. J was trimmed by 3 bases and V by 0 bases; bases with no gene match: 12. Germline V gene sequence: CDR1 MNHEY, CDR2 SVGAGI. This sequence joins TRBV6-5 and TRBJ2-7; 12 nucleotides agree with TRBD1. The origin of this receptor is a man younger than 35 who received the YFV17D yellow fever vaccine. The sample was PBMCs, taken on the day of the first yellow fever vaccination. For the CDR3, the DNA is TGTGCCAGCAGTTACTCGAGGGACAGGGGGCCGGGAGGAATCTACGAGCAGTACTTC. The encoded protein is CASSYSRDRGPGGIYEQYF.